These 12 T cell receptor beta chains share one sample of origin, sequenced in a study of blood T cell repertoires in COVID-19. Clones were read by immunoSEQ multiplex PCR, and TCRdb kept only the in-frame ones, dropping some. The sample holds 140,000 to 150,000 clones, just under 80% seen once. The sequenced material came from peripheral blood. The source is a woman in her fifties or sixties with acute or convalescent COVID-19.

The CDR3, as DNA: TGCGCCAGCAGCTTGGCCGGGGGGTATGTTGAAGCTTTCTTT. It specifies CASSLAGGYVEAFF. The chain has TRBV5-1 and TRBJ1-1; a possible D gene is TRBD1 (5 bases). Trimming stripped 0 bases from V and 7 bases from J, with 13 bases between. In germline, CDR1 is SGHRS, CDR2 YFSETQ. The CDR3 consists of 14 residues. Drawing the rest from reference TRBV5-1 and TRBJ1-1, the complete variable domain is KAGVTQTPRYLIKTRGQQVTLSCSPISGHRSVSWYQQTPGQGLQFLFEYFSETQRNKGNFPGRFSGRQFSNSRSEMNVSTLELGDSALYLCASSLAGGYVEAFFGQGTRLTVV.

This sequence joins TRBV29-1 and TRBJ1-5; 8 bases fit TRBD1. This CDR3 spans 13 amino acids. Germline CDR1 is SQVTM and CDR2 is ANQGSEA. Trimming at V came to 7 bases and at J to 7 bases, leaving 9 bases not matched to a gene. The CDR3 region is CSAMTGERQPQHF. CDR3 DNA: TGCAGCGCAATGACAGGGGAGAGGCAGCCCCAGCATTTT.

The chain employs TRBV5-4 and TRBJ2-3; no definite D call. CDR3 length: 13 amino acids. Germline V CDR1 and CDR2: SGHNT, YYREEE (reference sequence). V lost 4 bases and J lost 0, with 6 bases in between. This chain's CDR3 is CASSVASTDTQYF. Here the CDR3 DNA reads TGTGCCAGCAGCGTAGCTAGCACAGATACGCAGTATTTT.

The chain recombines TRBV5-4 with TRBJ2-1, with 11 bases that match TRBD2. The CDR3 has 15 residues. Germline-derived CDR1 and CDR2 are SGHNT and YYREEE (reference sequence). Trimming removed 0 bases from V and 14 bases from J; junction bases left unmatched: 10. The CDR3 nucleotides are TGTGCCAGCAGCTTGGGGGTAGCGGGAGGGCCCCAGAAGTTCTTC. Its translation is CASSLGVAGGPQKFF.

In regard to this clone: Other DNA sequences in this specimen translate into the identical CDR3. The chain combines TRBV5-1 with TRBJ1-2; 7 bases map to TRBD1. Germline-derived CDR1 and CDR2 are SGHRS and YFSETQ. The length of the CDR3 is 13 residues. The trim removed 4 bases at V and 8 bases at J, leaving 8 bases unmatched. CDR3 region: CASSLDRVGGYTF. DNA of the CDR3: TGCGCCAGCAGCCTTGACAGGGTAGGCGGCTACACCTTC.

This clone appeared a single time. V is TRBV18 and J is TRBJ2-7; 7 positions agree with TRBD1. The CDR3 sequence is 16 residues long. The germline V gene encodes CDR1 KGHSH and CDR2 LQKENI. V was pared by 2 bases and J by 1 base, with 8 bases of the junction left unmatched. CDR3 nucleotides: TGTGCCAGCTCACCATTAGGGGGCGCCGGTTCCTACGAGCAGTACTTC. Protein: CASSPLGGAGSYEQYF.

The V gene is TRBV7-9, the J gene TRBJ1-6, with D possibly being TRBD1 (6 bases). V was shortened by 1 base and J by 5 bases, with 9 bases between the two germline ends. Germline CDR1 and CDR2: SEHNR and FQNEAQ (reference sequence). The CDR3 consists of 15 residues. In DNA form, the CDR3 reads TGTGCCAGCAGCTTAGACAGGGCTAATAATTCACCCCTCCACTTT. It specifies CASSLDRANNSPLHF.

The J gene is TRBJ1-2, the V gene TRBV14; D is perhaps TRBD1 (6 bases). V was clipped by 6 bases and J by 4 bases, with 15 bases between them. Germline-derived CDR1 and CDR2 are SGHDN and FVKESK. This CDR3 contains 14 residues. The CDR3 DNA reads TGTGCCAGCAGACCCTCCTGGACAGCCTATGGCTACACCTTC. Translated, it gives CASRPSWTAYGYTF.

This rearrangement joins TRBV27 to TRBJ1-5; D remains ambiguous. The germline gives CDR1 MNHEY, CDR2 SMNVEV (reference sequence). Trimming shortened V by 7 bases and J by 4 bases, and 20 bases separated the two germline ends. The CDR3 runs to 16 residues. The CDR3 region has the DNA TGTGCCAGCATCCTAGGCGGGGAAGGAGGTAATCAGCCCCAGCATTTT. Amino acids: CASILGGEGGNQPQHF.

The chain joins TRBV6-6 to TRBJ2-1, with 8 bases fitting TRBD1. The trim removed 8 bases at V and 2 bases at J, leaving 5 bases unmatched. The germline V gene encodes CDR1 MNHNY and CDR2 SVGAGI (reference sequence). The CDR3 totals 14 residues. CDR3 in DNA: TGTGCCAGCGGGGGGACAGGAGCCTACAATGAGCAGTTCTTC. It translates to CASGGTGAYNEQFF.

This clone was counted between two and nine times. The chain couples TRBV30 to TRBJ1-2; a possible D gene is TRBD1 (6 bases). The CDR3 contains 12 residues. Deletions cut 1 base from V and 9 bases from J, with 12 bases between. The germline V gene encodes CDR1 GTSNPN and CDR2 SVGIG (reference sequence). CDR3 sequence: CAWSDRAGSYTF. CDR3 nucleotide sequence: TGTGCCTGGAGTGACAGGGCCGGTAGCTACACCTTC.

The J gene is TRBJ2-7, the V gene TRBV20-1, with D tentatively TRBD1 (6 bases). This CDR3 region has 11 residues. CDR1 and CDR2 (germline): DFQATT, SNEGSKA (reference sequence). Trimming shortened V by 6 bases and J by 6 bases, and 12 bases separated the two germline ends. CDR3 nucleotide sequence: TGCAGTGCCATCCAGGGGCTCGAGCAGTACTTC. It is translated as CSAIQGLEQYF.